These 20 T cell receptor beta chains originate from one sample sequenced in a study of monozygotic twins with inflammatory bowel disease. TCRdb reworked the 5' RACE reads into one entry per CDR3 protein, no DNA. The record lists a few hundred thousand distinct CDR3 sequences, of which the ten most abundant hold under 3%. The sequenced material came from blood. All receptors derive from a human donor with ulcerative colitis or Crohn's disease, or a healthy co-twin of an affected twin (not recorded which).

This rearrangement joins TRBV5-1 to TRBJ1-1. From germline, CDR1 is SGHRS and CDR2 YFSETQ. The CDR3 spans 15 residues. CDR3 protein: CASSLQPMGNTEAFF.

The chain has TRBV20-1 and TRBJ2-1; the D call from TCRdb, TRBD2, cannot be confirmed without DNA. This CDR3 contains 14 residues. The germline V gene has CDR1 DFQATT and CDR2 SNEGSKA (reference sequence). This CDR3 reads CSARGLAGINEQFF.

The CDR3 sequence is CASSHGRPSSYNEQFF. The J gene is TRBJ2-1, the V gene TRBV14; TCRdb's D call, TRBD1, is unchecked because there is no DNA. CDR3 length equals 16 residues. Germline V CDR1 and CDR2: SGHDN, FVKESK.

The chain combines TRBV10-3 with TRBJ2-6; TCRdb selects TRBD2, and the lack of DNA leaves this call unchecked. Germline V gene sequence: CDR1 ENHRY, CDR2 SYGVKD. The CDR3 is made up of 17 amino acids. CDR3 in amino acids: CAISATISRSGANVLTF.

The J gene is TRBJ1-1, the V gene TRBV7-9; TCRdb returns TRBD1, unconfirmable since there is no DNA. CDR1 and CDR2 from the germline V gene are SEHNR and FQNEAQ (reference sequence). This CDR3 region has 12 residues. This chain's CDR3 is CASSDRDTEAFF.

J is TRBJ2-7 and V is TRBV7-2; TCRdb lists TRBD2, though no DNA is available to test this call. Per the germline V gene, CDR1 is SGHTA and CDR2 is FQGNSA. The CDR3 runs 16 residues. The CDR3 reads CASSHLRTSGLGEQYF.

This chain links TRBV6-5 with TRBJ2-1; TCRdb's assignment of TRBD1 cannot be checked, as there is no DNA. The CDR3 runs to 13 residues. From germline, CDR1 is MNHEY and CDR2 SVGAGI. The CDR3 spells CASSQGSYNEQFF.

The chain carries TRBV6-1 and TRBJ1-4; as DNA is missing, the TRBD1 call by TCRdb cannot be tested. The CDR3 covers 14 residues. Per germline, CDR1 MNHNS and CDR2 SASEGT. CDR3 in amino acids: CASSVDRGLEKLFF.

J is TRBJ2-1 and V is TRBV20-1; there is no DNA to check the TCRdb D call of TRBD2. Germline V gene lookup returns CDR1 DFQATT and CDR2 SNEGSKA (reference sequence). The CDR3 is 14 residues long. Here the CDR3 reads CSARPSGTGNEQFF.

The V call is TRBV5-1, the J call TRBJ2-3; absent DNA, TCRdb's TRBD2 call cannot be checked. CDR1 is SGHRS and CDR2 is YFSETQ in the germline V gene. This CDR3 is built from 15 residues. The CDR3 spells CASSLGAGITDTQYF.

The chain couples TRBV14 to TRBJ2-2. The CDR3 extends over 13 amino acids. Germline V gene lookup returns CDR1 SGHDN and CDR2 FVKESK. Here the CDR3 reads CASSDGLTGELFF.

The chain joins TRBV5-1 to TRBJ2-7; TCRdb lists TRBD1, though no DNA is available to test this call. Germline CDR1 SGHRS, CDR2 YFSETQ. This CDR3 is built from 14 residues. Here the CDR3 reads CASSLSTGNYEQYF.

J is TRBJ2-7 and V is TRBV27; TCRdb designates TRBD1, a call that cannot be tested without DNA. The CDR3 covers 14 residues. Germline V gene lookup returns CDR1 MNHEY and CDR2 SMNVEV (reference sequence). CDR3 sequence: CASSFRPGPYEQYF.

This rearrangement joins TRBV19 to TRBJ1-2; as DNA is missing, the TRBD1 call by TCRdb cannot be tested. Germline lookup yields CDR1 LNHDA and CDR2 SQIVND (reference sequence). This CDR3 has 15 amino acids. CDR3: CASSMAREANYGYTF.

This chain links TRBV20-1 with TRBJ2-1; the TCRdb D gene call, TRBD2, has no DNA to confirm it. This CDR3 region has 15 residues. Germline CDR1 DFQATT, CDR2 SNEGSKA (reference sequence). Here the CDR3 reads CSASHHRGGHAEQFF.

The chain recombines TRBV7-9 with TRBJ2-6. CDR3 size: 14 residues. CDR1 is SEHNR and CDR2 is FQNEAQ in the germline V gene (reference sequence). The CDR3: CASSPQAGANVLTF.

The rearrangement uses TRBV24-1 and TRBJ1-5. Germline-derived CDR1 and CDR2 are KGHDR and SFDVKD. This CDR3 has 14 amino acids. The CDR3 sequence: CATSGAGSNQPQHF.

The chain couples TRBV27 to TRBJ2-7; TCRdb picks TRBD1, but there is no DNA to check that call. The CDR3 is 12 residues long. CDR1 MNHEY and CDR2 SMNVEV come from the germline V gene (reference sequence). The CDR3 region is CASSRPGREQYF.

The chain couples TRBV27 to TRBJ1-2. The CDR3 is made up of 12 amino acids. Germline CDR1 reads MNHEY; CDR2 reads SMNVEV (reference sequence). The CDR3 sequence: CATGPRDYGYTF.

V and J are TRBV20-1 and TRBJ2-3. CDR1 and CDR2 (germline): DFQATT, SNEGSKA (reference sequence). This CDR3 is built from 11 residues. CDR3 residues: CSAREGDTQYF.